The source of this T cell receptor (beta chain) is a study of a mutant IDH1 vaccine in newly diagnosed glioma. Study-wide context: Patients got their first vaccination 4-6 weeks after radiotherapy alone, or with temozolomide cycles. Visit timing is recorded as week 35 for V12 and week 47 for V13. Study-wide findings and caveats: The authors found pseudoprogression apparently unrelated to changes in top peripheral T cell clonotypes.

The data were produced by immunoSEQ multiplex PCR, yet TCRdb's version contains in-frame clones alone and is incomplete. The sample contains approximately 50,000 clones, 75% to 90% of which appear only once. The time point is: week 47, end of study. In every dose of vaccine, 300 ug of mutant IDH1 20-mer peptide was given alongside topical imiquimod. Administration of eight vaccinations to patients took place in weeks 1, 3, 5, 7, 11, 15, 19, 23. As to this clone: Its antigen is unknown.

The CDR3 runs 15 residues. Trimming pared 7 bases from V and 2 bases from J, leaving 16 bases between. The germline gives CDR1 ENHRY, CDR2 SYGVKD. This sequence was found in a woman aged 45-60 years with glioma. The gene calls are TRBV10-3 and TRBJ2-3; weak D call: TRBD2 (5 bases). Sequencing used PBMCs, obtained from a glioma patient whose treatment included an IDH1 peptide vaccine. The CDR3 DNA reads as TGTGCCATCAAAGTAGCCGGGGTAGACACAGATACGCAGTATTTT. It encodes CAIKVAGVDTDTQYF.